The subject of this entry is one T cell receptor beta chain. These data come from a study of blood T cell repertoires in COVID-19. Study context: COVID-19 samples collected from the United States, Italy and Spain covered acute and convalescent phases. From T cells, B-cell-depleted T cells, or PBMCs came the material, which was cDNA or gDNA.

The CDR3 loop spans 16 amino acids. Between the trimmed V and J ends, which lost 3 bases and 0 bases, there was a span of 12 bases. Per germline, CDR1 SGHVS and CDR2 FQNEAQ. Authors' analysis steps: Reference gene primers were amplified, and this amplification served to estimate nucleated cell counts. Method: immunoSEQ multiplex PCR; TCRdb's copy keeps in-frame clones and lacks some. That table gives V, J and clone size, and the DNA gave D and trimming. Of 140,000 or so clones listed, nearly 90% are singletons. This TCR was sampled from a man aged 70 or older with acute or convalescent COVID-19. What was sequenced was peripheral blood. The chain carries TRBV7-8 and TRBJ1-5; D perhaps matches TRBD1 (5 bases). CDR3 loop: CASSFKTDSSNQPQHF. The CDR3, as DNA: TGTGCCAGCAGCTTTAAAACCGACAGTAGCAATCAGCCCCAGCATTTT.